This T cell receptor (beta chain) comes out of a study of blood T cell repertoires in COVID-19. Overall study context: From T cells, B-cell-depleted T cells, or PBMCs came the material, which was cDNA or gDNA.

V was cut by 1 base and J by 6 bases, with 28 bases left in between. Germline-derived CDR1 and CDR2 are SNHLY and FYNNEI. The CDR3 consists of 19 residues. Study processing details: The assay estimated nucleated cells by amplifying reference gene primers. TCRdb's table, derived via immunoSEQ multiplex PCR, lists solely in-frame clones and lacks some. V and J calls and clone size follow that table, whereas D and trimming were derived from the DNA. Among some 65,000 clones listed, approximately 86% were seen once. Input material: peripheral blood. The origin of this receptor is a man aged 35-49 years with COVID-19, enrolled during active disease. V gene TRBV2 combines with J gene TRBJ2-7; TRBD2 might be the D (10 bases). CDR3 region: CASSEEGTGTLAGDSEQYF. In nucleotides, the CDR3 is TGTGCCAGCAGTGAAGAGGGGACAGGGACGCTAGCGGGGGATTCCGAGCAGTACTTC.